One and the same sample provided the 24 T cell receptor beta chains below, sequenced in a study of beta chain features in type 1 diabetes. Study-level results: Among all four CD4+ subsets, Type 1 diabetes patients had TCRB CDR3s that were moderately but significantly shorter.

These receptors have no identified antigens. TCRB transcripts that were expressed got sequenced, as all of the isolated RNA had been reverse transcribed. Only in-frame clones appear in the TCRdb table, and some are missing; sequencing was by immunoSEQ multiplex PCR. The sample gives hundreds of thousands of clones, around 15% of which show up once; approximately 0.022% is in the top ten. Sequences were obtained from naive CD4+ T cells from blood. These receptor sequences come from a man between 18 and 29 years old with type 1 diabetes.

This clone occurred a few times. This chain connects TRBV7-9 to TRBJ2-5; possible D gene TRBD1, 6 bases. CDR1 and CDR2 from the germline V gene are SEHNR and FQNEAQ (reference sequence). The CDR3 is 16 amino acids. Trimming stripped 3 bases from V and 0 bases from J, with 14 bases between. The CDR3 DNA is TGTGCCAGCAGCTTCCAGGGGCTGGGGTACCAAGAGACCCAGTACTTC. Its translation is CASSFQGLGYQETQYF.

This clone was recorded a few times. This sequence joins TRBV27 and TRBJ2-1, with 8 bases aligning to TRBD2. The CDR3 consists of 13 residues. In germline, CDR1 is MNHEY, CDR2 SMNVEV (reference sequence). V dropped 2 bases and J dropped 9; count of bases not matched to a gene: 3. The CDR3 region is CASSLGLASEQFF. The CDR3, as DNA: TGTGCCAGCAGTTTAGGACTAGCCTCTGAGCAGTTCTTC.

Only a few counts were recorded for this clone. V gene TRBV7-6 combines with J gene TRBJ2-1; D is unclear. The CDR3 runs to 16 residues. Germline V gene sequence: CDR1 SGHVS, CDR2 FNYEAQ. Trimming took off 4 bases at V and 8 bases at J, with 21 bases between the two ends. CDR3 in amino acids: CASSSLSGRFGDEQFF. The DNA for the CDR3 is TGTGCCAGCAGCTCCCTATCGGGCCGGTTTGGGGATGAGCAGTTCTTC.

This chain joins TRBV2 and TRBJ2-5; no clear D gene. The ends were cut back, 9 bases at V and 7 bases at J, with 21 bases in the middle. Germline V lookup: CDR1 SNHLY, CDR2 FYNNEI. The CDR3 runs 14 residues. Written as DNA, the CDR3 is TGTGCCAGGGCGGACGGTAGTGCCTCTGGGACCCAGTACTTC. It specifies CARADGSASGTQYF.

In its sample, this clone was seen a few times. The chain has TRBV2 and TRBJ2-5; unclear D gene. Germline CDR1 reads SNHLY; CDR2 reads FYNNEI. Trimming stripped 7 bases from V and 5 bases from J, with 5 bases between. CDR3 size: 10 residues. CDR3 DNA sequence: TGTGCCAGCAACCGGGAGACCCAGTACTTC. It yields the protein CASNRETQYF. The full variable domain, with the rest looked up from reference TRBV2 and TRBJ2-5, is EPEVTQTPSHQVTQMGQEVILRCVPISNHLYFYWYRQILGQKVEFLVSFYNNEISEKSEIFDDQFSVERPDGSNFTLKIRSTKLEDSAMYFCASNRETQYFGPGTRLLVL.

The chain recombines TRBV27 with TRBJ2-6; D is possibly TRBD1 (5 bases). Trimming took 2 bases from V and 0 from J, leaving 5 bases between them. CDR3 size: 15 residues. The germline V gene has CDR1 MNHEY and CDR2 SMNVEV (reference sequence). CDR3 coding DNA: TGTGCCAGCAGTTTAGACAGCTCTGGGGCCAACGTCCTGACTTTC. It encodes CASSLDSSGANVLTF.

Of note for this clone: Other DNA sequences in this specimen translate into the identical CDR3. The J gene is TRBJ2-7, the V gene TRBV7-2, with TRBD1 matching 8 bases. Unmatched junction bases numbered 0, after V lost 5 bases and J lost 3 bases. This CDR3 contains 12 residues. From germline, CDR1 is SGHTA and CDR2 FQGNSA. The CDR3 here is CASSGQGYEQYF. In DNA form, the CDR3 reads TGTGCCAGCAGCGGACAGGGCTACGAGCAGTACTTC.

This clone has only a few counts. The chain combines TRBV4-1 with TRBJ1-6; a possible D gene is TRBD1 (5 bases). The CDR3 is 14 amino acids. Germline assignment: CDR1 MGHRA and CDR2 YSYEKL. Trimming left V 0 bases short and J 10 bases short, with 10 bases between. CDR3 bases: TGCGCCAGCAGCCAAGAGGCAGGGCCCTCACCCCTCCACTTT. Its translation is CASSQEAGPSPLHF.

This clone has only a few counts. J is TRBJ2-7 and V is TRBV18; a weak D match, TRBD1 (5 bases). This CDR3 has 16 residues. Trimming took 3 bases from V and 7 from J, leaving 22 bases between them. The germline gives CDR1 KGHSH, CDR2 LQKENI. The CDR3 coding sequence is TGTGCCAGCTCACCCCCCCGGGCAGGGATCGTTGAGGAGCAGTACTTC. This encodes CASSPPRAGIVEEQYF.

This clone has just a few counts. The rearrangement joins TRBV7-9 to TRBJ1-1; no definite D call. Germline CDR1 is SEHNR and CDR2 is FQNEAQ (reference sequence). V was shortened by 5 bases and J by 1 base, with 17 bases between the two germline ends. The CDR3 covers 16 residues. The CDR3 DNA reads as TGTGCCAGCAGCCCTAGAGGCTGGGTAACGAACACTGAAGCTTTCTTT. Protein sequence: CASSPRGWVTNTEAFF.

This sequence joins TRBV5-6 and TRBJ2-1, with TRBD1 identical over 10 bases. CDR3 size: 13 residues. From germline, CDR1 is SGHDT and CDR2 YYEEEE. V shed 3 bases, J shed 12 bases, and the junction held 6 bases outside the gene matches. CDR3 sequence reads: CASSWGGTGAQFF. CDR3 nucleotides: TGTGCCAGCAGCTGGGGAGGGACAGGGGCGCAGTTCTTC.

This clone was observed a handful of times. The chain couples TRBV30 to TRBJ1-1, with D maybe TRBD1 (5 bases). Trimming left V 3 bases short and J 0 bases short, with 20 bases between. This CDR3 is 17 amino acids long. CDR1 GTSNPN and CDR2 SVGIG come from the germline V gene (reference sequence). The CDR3 is CAWRYPGRGPMNTEAFF. The DNA for the CDR3 is TGTGCCTGGAGATATCCGGGGCGAGGGCCCATGAACACTGAAGCTTTCTTT.

J is TRBJ2-7 and V is TRBV29-1; tentatively, D is TRBD1 (6 bases). Trimming took 3 bases from V and 2 from J, leaving 8 bases between them. The CDR3 contains 12 residues. Germline lookup yields CDR1 SQVTM and CDR2 ANQGSEA. The CDR3: CSVEDRAYEQYF. For the CDR3, the DNA is TGCAGCGTTGAGGACAGAGCCTACGAGCAGTACTTC.

This sequence joins TRBV25-1 and TRBJ1-2; TRBD1 might be the D (5 bases). Germline CDR1 reads MGHDK; CDR2 reads SYGVNS. This CDR3 region has 13 residues. Trimming left V 0 bases short and J 8 bases short, with 10 bases between. The chain's CDR3 is CASSEYTTEGYTF. DNA for the CDR3: TGTGCCAGCAGTGAATATACGACAGAGGGCTACACCTTC.

This clone was observed a few times. The V call is TRBV4-1, the J call TRBJ2-3, with TRBD2 identical over 10 bases. V trimming: 4 bases; J trimming: 9 bases; junction bases outside the gene matches: 10. Germline loops: CDR1 MGHRA, CDR2 YSYEKL. CDR3 length equals 15 residues. The CDR3 sequence is CASSLSSGGTRTQYF. Written as DNA, the CDR3 is TGCGCCAGCAGCCTATCTAGCGGGGGTACGAGGACGCAGTATTTT.

As concerns this clone: One end of the junction fails to match germline, which may point to a read error. V usage is TRBV5-1 and J usage is TRBJ2-2; TRBD1 agrees at 7 bases. The V gene's germline CDR1 is SGHRS and CDR2 YFSETQ. The CDR3 runs to 15 residues. In DNA form, the CDR3 reads TGCGCCAGCTGCTTTACAGGGGCGAACACCGGGGAGCTGTTTTTT. This translates into CASCFTGANTGELFF.

A few counts support this clone. The rearrangement links TRBV13 to TRBJ1-5; a possible D gene is TRBD1 (5 bases). The CDR3 is 14 amino acids. The V gene lost 4 bases and the J gene lost 7 bases, with 14 bases spanning the gap. Germline CDR1 is PRHDT and CDR2 is FYEKMQ (reference sequence). Here the CDR3 DNA reads TGTGCCAGCAGCTCAAACGGGGGAGAACAGCCCCAGCATTTT. Protein sequence: CASSSNGGEQPQHF. The variable domain in full, completed from reference TRBV13 and TRBJ1-5, reads AAGVIQSPRHLIKEKRETATLKCYPIPRHDTVYWYQQGPGQDPQFLISFYEKMQSDKGSIPDRFSAQQFSDYHSELNMSSLELGDSALYFCASSSNGGEQPQHFGDGTRLSIL.

This clone was observed a handful of times. The chain links TRBV14 to TRBJ2-7; 9 nucleotides match TRBD2. This CDR3 comprises 17 residues. The trim removed 3 bases at V and 2 bases at J, leaving 11 bases unmatched. The germline V gene encodes CDR1 SGHDN and CDR2 FVKESK. The CDR3 sequence is CASSQNAGGHSPYEQYF. CDR3 nucleotide sequence: TGTGCCAGCAGCCAGAATGCGGGGGGGCACTCCCCCTACGAGCAGTACTTC.

The chain has TRBV25-1 and TRBJ2-1; D remains ambiguous. Trimming cost V 3 bases and J 0 bases, with 12 bases left between them. The V gene's germline CDR1 is MGHDK and CDR2 SYGVNS. CDR3 size: 16 residues. CDR3 residues: CASSDLQISSYNEQFF. As DNA, the CDR3 is TGTGCCAGCAGTGACCTCCAGATTAGCTCCTACAATGAGCAGTTCTTC.

A remark on this clone: Mismatch with germline at one junction end may stem from a read error. This sequence joins TRBV27 and TRBJ1-6; D is unresolved. Germline CDR1 MNHEY, CDR2 SMNVEV (reference sequence). The CDR3 has 15 amino acids. This CDR3 is CAIKISGSNNSPLHF. CDR3 nucleotide sequence: TGTGCCATCAAAATATCGGGCTCCAATAATTCACCCCTCCACTTT.

This clone was seen more than once but under ten times. V usage is TRBV27 and J usage is TRBJ1-5, with no clear D. The CDR3 contains 15 residues. Trimming shortened V by 6 bases and J by 1 base, and 13 bases separated the two germline ends. The germline V gene encodes CDR1 MNHEY and CDR2 SMNVEV (reference sequence). CDR3 loop: CASRRRGDSNQPQHF. CDR3 sequence (DNA): TGTGCCAGCAGACGCCGGGGTGACAGCAATCAGCCCCAGCATTTT.

This clone was recorded only once. The V and J genes are TRBV30 and TRBJ1-6; no firm D call. V was trimmed by 0 bases and J by 7 bases, leaving 10 bases between them. Germline V gene lookup returns CDR1 GTSNPN and CDR2 SVGIG (reference sequence). This CDR3 has 14 amino acids. CDR3 amino acids: CAWSVDIWNSPLHF. CDR3 in DNA: TGTGCCTGGAGTGTTGACATCTGGAATTCACCCCTCCACTTT.

This clone was picked up a small number of times. This chain connects TRBV7-2 to TRBJ2-7; TRBD1 matches 8 bases. V lost 5 bases to trimming and J lost 2 bases; unmatched junction nucleotides: 2. The CDR3 sequence is 13 residues long. The V gene's germline CDR1 is SGHTA and CDR2 FQGNSA. This chain's CDR3 is CASSGTGTYEQYF. In DNA form, the CDR3 reads TGTGCCAGCAGCGGGACAGGTACCTACGAGCAGTACTTC.

The chain employs TRBV5-1 and TRBJ1-4, with D perhaps TRBD1 (5 bases). The CDR3 covers 17 residues. Trimming took 1 base from V and 0 from J, leaving 13 bases between them. Germline assignment: CDR1 SGHRS and CDR2 YFSETQ. The chain's CDR3 is CASSLTPGAATNEKLFF. The DNA for the CDR3 is TGCGCCAGCAGCTTGACCCCTGGGGCCGCAACTAATGAAAAACTGTTTTTT.